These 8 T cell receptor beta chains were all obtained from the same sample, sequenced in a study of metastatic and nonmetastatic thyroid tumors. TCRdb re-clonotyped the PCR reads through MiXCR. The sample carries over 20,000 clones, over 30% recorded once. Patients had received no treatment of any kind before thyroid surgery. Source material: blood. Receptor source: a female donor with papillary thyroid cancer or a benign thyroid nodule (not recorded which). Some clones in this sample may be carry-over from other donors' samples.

As DNA, the CDR3 is TGTGCCTGGAGACTTCCGGGCCAAACGGGGGAGCAGTACTTC. The encoded protein is CAWRLPGQTGEQYF. This chain connects TRBV30 to TRBJ2-7; possible D gene TRBD2, 5 bases. The ends were cut back, 3 bases at V and 7 bases at J, with 19 bases in the middle. Germline CDR1 GTSNPN, CDR2 SVGIG (reference sequence). CDR3 length equals 14 residues.

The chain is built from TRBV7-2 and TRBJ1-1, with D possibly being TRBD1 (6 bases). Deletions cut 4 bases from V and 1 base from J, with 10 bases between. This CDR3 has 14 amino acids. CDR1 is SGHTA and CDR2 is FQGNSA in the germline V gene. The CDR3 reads CASSSGHSNTEAFF. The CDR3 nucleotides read TGTGCCAGCAGCTCGGGACACTCGAACACTGAAGCTTTCTTT.

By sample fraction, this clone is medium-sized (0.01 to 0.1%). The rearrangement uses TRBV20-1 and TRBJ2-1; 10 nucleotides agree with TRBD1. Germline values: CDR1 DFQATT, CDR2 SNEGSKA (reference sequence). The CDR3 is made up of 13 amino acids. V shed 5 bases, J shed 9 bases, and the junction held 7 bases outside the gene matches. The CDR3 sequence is CSAGGTGDIEQFF. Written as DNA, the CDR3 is TGCAGTGCTGGAGGGACAGGGGACATTGAGCAGTTCTTC.

CDR3 residues: CASGTGNTEAFF. The CDR3 region has the DNA TGTGCCTCGGGCACGGGGAACACTGAAGCTTTCTTT. This chain connects TRBV28 to TRBJ1-1; no clear D gene. V was shortened by 11 bases and J by 1 base, with 11 bases between the two germline ends. This CDR3 contains 12 residues. Germline V lookup: CDR1 MDHEN, CDR2 SYDVKM. The complete variable domain, with remaining parts taken from reference TRBV28 and TRBJ1-1, reads DVKVTQSSRYLVKRTGEKVFLECVQDMDHENMFWYRQDPGLGLRLIYFSYDVKMKEKGDIPEGYSVSREKKERFSLILESASTNQTSMYLCASGTGNTEAFFGQGTRLTVV.

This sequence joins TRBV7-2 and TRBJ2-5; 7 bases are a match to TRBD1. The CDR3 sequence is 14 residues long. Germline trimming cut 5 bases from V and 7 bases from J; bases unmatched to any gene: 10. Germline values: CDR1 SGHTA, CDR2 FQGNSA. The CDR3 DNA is TGTGCCAGCAGCGCCAACAGGGGCGGGCTGACCCAGTACTTC. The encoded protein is CASSANRGGLTQYF.

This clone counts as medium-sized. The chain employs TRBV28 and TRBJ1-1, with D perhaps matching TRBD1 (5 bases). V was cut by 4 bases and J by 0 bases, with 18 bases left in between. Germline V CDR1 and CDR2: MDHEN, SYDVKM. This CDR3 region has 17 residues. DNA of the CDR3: TGTGCCAGCAGTTCCCGTCAGACAGCGATTTTGAACACTGAAGCTTTCTTT. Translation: CASSSRQTAILNTEAFF.

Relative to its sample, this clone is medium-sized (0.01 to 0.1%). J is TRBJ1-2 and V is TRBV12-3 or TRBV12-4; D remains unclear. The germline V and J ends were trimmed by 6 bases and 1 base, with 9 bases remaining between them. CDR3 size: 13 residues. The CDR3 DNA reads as TGTGCCAGCAGCCCACGTGATAACTATGGCTACACCTTC. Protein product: CASSPRDNYGYTF.

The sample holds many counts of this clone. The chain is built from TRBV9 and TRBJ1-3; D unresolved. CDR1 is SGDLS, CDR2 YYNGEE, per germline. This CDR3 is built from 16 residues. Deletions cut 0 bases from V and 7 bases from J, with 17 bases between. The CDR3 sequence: CASSVAGGARGNTIYF. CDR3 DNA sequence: TGTGCCAGCAGCGTAGCCGGCGGAGCCCGTGGGAACACCATATATTTT.